This T cell receptor (beta chain) is from a study of cytomegalovirus exposure and HLA in healthy donors (dated by TCRdb to the late 2010s). Regarding the study in general: In an earlier analysis of approximately 500 of the donors, about 260 Gb of sequence data and 120 million or so unique TCR beta sequences from roughly 200 million T cells were reported. An early release covering around 630 HLA-typed donors comprised approximately 290 gigabases of sequencing data and around 80 million unique TCR sequences. Among the roughly 390 genotyped donors, approximately 77% belonged to the genetic ancestry cluster associated with self-reported Caucasian donors. The study aimed to test whether cataloging public T cell receptors could reveal signatures of past pathogen exposure. The study used immunosequencing to profile the T cell repertoires of more than 650 subjects and linked those repertoires to cytomegalovirus serostatus. In addition to the first cohort of roughly 670 subjects, a separate validation cohort of over 90 different subjects was used. High-throughput TCR immunosequencing, statistical association of individual TCRs with disease status, and machine learning were combined to predict cytomegalovirus infection status. A later analysis re-analyzed previously published TCR beta repertoires from 650 to 800 donors and added high-resolution HLA genotyping to study TCR occurrence patterns. Rather than drawing on any new phenotypic data, the later analysis identified candidate immune exposures from TCR beta sequences and the way those sequences occurred across donors. An earlier analysis of 587 of the donors used high-throughput TCR beta sequencing to judge whether each TCR beta V gene segment behaved as functional or pseudogenic. Alongside the repertoire data, information on donor age, sex, ethnicity and CMV serostatus was compiled. A later genetic analysis took genome-wide SNP genotypes for about 55% of the roughly 670 donors and used that subset as a discovery cohort. Every discovery cohort repertoire had been produced on one sequencing platform. Both class I and class II loci were covered by HLA typing, at four-digit resolution. The number of typed donors differed by locus: about 620-630 for A, B, C, DRB1 and DQB1; 522 for DQA1; fewer than 610 for DPA1; and roughly 450 for DPB1. Roughly five DR-DQ haplotypes were handled as single units for association and clustering, since linkage in the cohort was strong. Across about 370 genotyped donors of the cohort, an average of roughly 230,000 unique TCR beta nucleotide sequences per donor were sequenced, and roughly a sixth of those sequences were non-productive.

About this clone: The specificity of this receptor is unknown. Per-nucleotide qualities are absent, and no much larger clonotype sits a single base away.

The cohort comprised approximately 700 healthy bone marrow donors. Cohort members were all nominally healthy when sampled, although unrecorded immune exposures were likely present. The donor was CMV seronegative and was included in the group of hundreds of seronegative cohort members. Every donor gave a peripheral blood sample, and the peripheral blood mononuclear cells from that sample were used for TCR beta sequencing. Genomic DNA extraction from the blood cell samples was performed with the Qiagen DNeasy Blood Extraction Kit. A distance of 10 bases separates the germline ends of V and J, which lose 6 bases and 4 bases respectively. The CDR3 sequence holds 13 residues, the cysteine and phenylalanine included. The retained sequence is limited to the CDR3, 39 bases, with the frame set at the first base. CDR1 and CDR2 were assigned from the germline V gene as MNHNS and SASEGT. Preparation of the library involved the immunoSEQ multiplex PCR assay. The multiplex PCR relied on a mix of 60 forward primers for TCR Vbeta segments and 13 reverse primers for TCR Jbeta segments. Amplification of the CDR3 region of rearranged TCR beta genes was performed with a multiplex PCR assay on genomic DNA. The amplified TCR beta libraries were sequenced on the Illumina HiSeq System as 87-base-pair reads. Regarding the original processing steps: In a later analysis, roughly 80 million unique TCR beta chains were counted across the 650 to 750 repertoires, and roughly 11 million of these chains were shared by at least two donors. A nearest-neighbor algorithm error-corrected the raw reads and collapsed the reads into unique sequences, merging closely related sequences to remove PCR and sequencing errors. V, D and J gene segments were assigned by aligning CDR3 sequences to IMGT reference sequences. Each retained sequence needed at least a six-nucleotide match to both a V gene segment and a J gene segment. Rearrangements were classified as productive when the CDR3 lacked stop codons and remained in frame with V and J, and all other rearrangements were classified as non-productive. Following IMGT convention, CDR3 was defined as the stretch from the second conserved V-encoded cysteine up to the conserved J-encoded phenylalanine. The earlier analysis of some 540 of the donors excluded any sequence lacking an unambiguous match to a single V gene segment. An earlier analysis of around 600 of the donors classified V segments as functional when productive rearrangements were above 56.7% and as segregating when the standard deviation between donors was above 5%. A statistical classification framework was built to diagnose cytomegalovirus status from the catalog of TCR beta chain sequences. In a later analysis, V and J genes were assigned by comparing TCR nucleotide sequences against IMGT/GENE-DB human TR gene sequences. Using the TCRdist pipeline, a later analysis assigned CDR3 sequences along with most-parsimonious VDJ recombination scenarios. In a later analysis, each TCR beta chain was defined by its CDR3 amino acid sequence together with its V-gene family, and reads lacking a unique V-gene family were excluded. As a way to deal with suspected cross-contamination and a sequencing artifact, a later analysis dropped over 550 nucleotide sequences that were highly shared and had low generation probability. In a later analysis, a clonal expansion index for each public chain was calculated from normalized within-repertoire ranks of inferred template counts. A later analysis computed generation probabilities with a VDJ recombination model fitted to out-of-frame rearrangements, and checked the results against IGoR. A later analysis scored TCR-TCR, TCR-HLA and TCR-CMV co-occurrence with hypergeometric tests, applying a repertoire-size bias correction to TCR pairs. A later analysis estimated false discovery rates by permuting HLA or CMV assignments 20 times. In a later analysis, co-occurring TCRs were grouped with DBSCAN, and TCRdist sequence similarity was added when clustering was performed within HLA-allele-positive subsets. Repertoires with fewer than 30,000 or more than 120,000 public chains were left out of co-occurrence clustering, as were four to six repertoires with anomalous nucleotide sharing. TCRdb took over this immuneACCESS table, retaining in-frame rearrangements with V and J assigned. Such tables are incomplete; in checked studies, under half of the missing clones stem from an unresolved V gene, and the remainder is unexplained. That table gives V, J and clone size, and the DNA gave D and trimming. The sample records tens of thousands of clones, around 85% of which are singletons. The ten largest make up 2.5% to 3% of the sample.

Here is what the overall study found, with its caveats: A total of about 180 TCR beta chains were listed by the study as associated with cytomegalovirus. A later genetic analysis reported fewer N-insertions in productive TCRs among donors in an Asian-associated ancestry cluster than the roughly 700-donor mean. It was suggested by the authors that the approach could potentially be generalized to other disease states and immunological phenotypes. A further reported finding was that TCR beta sequences accurately predicted the HLA-A and HLA-B alleles for most subjects in the first cohort. V-gene and J-gene trimming of TCR beta chains was associated with a missense DCLRE1C variant in a later genetic analysis, and the association was replicated in an independent cohort. Most TCR sequences were observed very rarely across donors, whereas some public TCRs were present in many individuals. In a later analysis, the rate of TCR association differed among HLA loci, with DRB1 alleles having the most associated TCRs and HLA-C alleles having the fewest. Because some donors lacked HLA typing at each locus, the association tests relied only on the typed subset. Because the 87-base-pair reads could not distinguish some IMGT-functional V segments, including TRBV6-2 and TRBV6-3, those segments were excluded. A few of the identified cytomegalovirus-associated TCR beta chains were confirmed in vitro to be specific for cytomegalovirus antigens. Only TCR beta chains were sequenced in this cohort, and the absence of alpha or paired-chain data limited detectable features. The presence/absence analyses assumed that sequencing depth was roughly uniform across donors, and that assumption may not be true. At a false discovery rate of 0.05, a later analysis linked some 18,000 TCR beta sequences to specific HLA alleles. For the cohort, immune exposure information was limited to CMV serostatus. Because counts were too low, 15 to 20 rarely observed V segments, including chromosome 9 orphons, were left out of the earlier analysis of about 620 of the donors. When HLA alleles, especially DR and DQ, strongly co-occurred, TCR associations were difficult to assign to individual alleles. Several of the top co-occurrence clusters appeared to be linked to parvovirus B19, influenza, CMV and Epstein-Barr virus, according to a later analysis. A cluster of highly shared sequence variants was judged likely to be a technical artifact of the sequencing pipeline. In a later analysis, HLA-associated TCR beta chains were found to be more clonally expanded and to have lower generation probabilities than equally common non-associated chains. An earlier analysis of approximately 590 of the donors showed that most TCR beta V segments appeared in productive rearrangements either about 87% or about 30% of the time, which broadly matched IMGT annotations. In a later analysis, most CMV-associated TCR beta chains were found to appear HLA-restricted, with HLA associations seemingly driven largely by CMV exposure. Linkage disequilibrium might explain the correlated functional status among segregating V segments, but an unknown experimental factor could not be excluded. In both the original and validation cohorts, the classifier was reported to diagnose cytomegalovirus status with high specificity and sensitivity.

Sequencing was done on a sample of PBMCs. The V and J genes are TRBV6-1 and TRBJ1-5; TRBD1 is possibly the D segment (6 matching bases). This receptor was identified in a middle-aged man in good health and CMV-seronegative. The nucleotide sequence is TGTGCCAGCAGGCAGGGGAGAAATCAGCCCCAGCATTTT. Its protein reads: CASRQGRNQPQHF.